The 16 T cell receptor beta chains below were found in one sample sequenced in a study of shared clonotypes between healthy human individuals. Positively selected for CCR7, the CD45RO-negative cells used as naive CD8 cells excluded terminally differentiated effector memory CD45RA+ cells. Sequencing used immunoSEQ multiplex PCR; TCRdb keeps in-frame clones, though not all of them. The table shows 2 million to 2.5 million clones, with approximately 95% occurring only once. The specimen sequenced was naive CD8+ T cells sorted from blood. The origin of the receptors is a man younger than 35 in good health.

The rearrangement joins TRBV11-2 to TRBJ2-1; D gene uncertain. This CDR3 comprises 17 residues. Trimming took off 1 base at V and 0 bases at J, with 13 bases between the two ends. CDR1 is SGHAT, CDR2 FQNNGV, per germline. This chain's CDR3 is CASSLGPALSSYNEQFF. The CDR3 DNA follows: TGTGCCAGCAGCTTAGGCCCAGCATTGAGCTCCTACAATGAGCAGTTCTTC.

This chain connects TRBV6-5 to TRBJ1-1, with a weak D call TRBD1 (6 bases). From germline, CDR1 is MNHEY and CDR2 SVGAGI. There are 15 residues in the CDR3. Trimming removed 0 bases at V and 4 bases at J, with 12 bases between. CDR3 sequence: CASSYSMGGGTEAFF. For the CDR3, the DNA is TGTGCCAGCAGTTACTCGATGGGGGGCGGCACTGAAGCTTTCTTT.

The chain links TRBV4-1 to TRBJ2-7; D remains ambiguous. With 4 bases removed from V and 5 bases from J, the gap between germline ends came to 18 bases. CDR1 MGHRA and CDR2 YSYEKL come from the germline V gene. The CDR3 sequence is 15 residues long. The CDR3 sequence is CASSPLGQTIDEQYF. The DNA of the CDR3 is TGCGCCAGCAGCCCCCTTGGGCAGACGATCGACGAGCAGTACTTC.

A word on this clone: Other DNA sequences within the sample encode an identical CDR3. This rearrangement joins TRBV28 to TRBJ2-5; 7 bases line up with TRBD2. V shed 2 bases, J shed 3 bases, and the junction held 0 bases outside the gene matches. Looked up from germline, CDR1 is MDHEN and CDR2 is SYDVKM. This CDR3 region has 13 residues. CDR3 in amino acids: CASSLGGEETQYF. The CDR3 DNA follows: TGTGCCAGCAGTTTAGGGGGGGAAGAGACCCAGTACTTC.

This chain connects TRBV4-3 to TRBJ2-3, with 7 bases identical to TRBD2. The CDR3 loop spans 17 amino acids. Per the germline V gene, CDR1 is LGHNA and CDR2 is YSLEER. Trimming at V came to 0 bases and at J to 0 bases, leaving 6 bases not matched to a gene. The CDR3 here is CASSQDRLAVSTDTQYF. CDR3 DNA: TGCGCCAGCAGCCAAGATCGGCTAGCGGTTAGCACAGATACGCAGTATTTT.

J is TRBJ1-3 and V is TRBV7-9; D possibly corresponds to TRBD1 (6 bases). The CDR3 runs to 16 residues. V gave up 5 bases and J gave up 4 bases, with 18 bases separating them. Germline V lookup: CDR1 SEHNR, CDR2 FQNEAQ (reference sequence). The CDR3 protein is CASSPPGGLGGNTIYF. The CDR3 nucleotides read TGTGCCAGCAGCCCACCGGGGGGCCTCGGAGGAAACACCATATATTTT.

As to this clone: Distinct nucleotide sequences in the sample also encode this CDR3. The chain uses TRBV7-9 and TRBJ2-3; D gene uncertain. Germline V CDR1 and CDR2: SEHNR, FQNEAQ (reference sequence). The CDR3 sequence is 12 residues long. Trimming stripped 5 bases from V and 3 bases from J, with 6 bases between. CDR3 DNA: TGTGCCAGCAGCCCATCGACAGATACGCAGTATTTT. It yields the protein CASSPSTDTQYF.

Regarding this clone: Other DNA sequences of this sample code for an identical CDR3. The chain employs TRBV4-1 and TRBJ2-7; 10 bases map to TRBD2. CDR1 and CDR2 from the germline V gene are MGHRA and YSYEKL. The CDR3 is made up of 15 amino acids. Losses at the gene ends were 1 base for V and 2 bases for J; bases not matched to a gene: 2. CDR3: CASSQVSGGTYEQYF. The DNA of the CDR3 is TGCGCCAGCAGCCAAGTTAGCGGGGGGACCTACGAGCAGTACTTC.

The chain employs TRBV27 and TRBJ1-5, with 9 bases fitting TRBD1. Germline assignment: CDR1 MNHEY and CDR2 SMNVEV (reference sequence). The CDR3 runs 17 residues. Trimming at V came to 1 base and at J to 7 bases, leaving 11 bases not matched to a gene. This chain's CDR3 is CASSLLLGTGPGQPQHF. DNA for the CDR3: TGTGCCAGCAGTTTATTGTTGGGGACAGGGCCGGGGCAGCCCCAGCATTTT.

CDR3 amino acids: CASSSPLAGLSTGELFF. CDR3 coding DNA: TGTGCCAGCAGCTCACCTCTAGCGGGGCTGAGCACCGGGGAGCTGTTTTTT. V gene TRBV13 combines with J gene TRBJ2-2; TRBD2 agrees at 9 bases. Germline CDR1 PRHDT, CDR2 FYEKMQ (reference sequence). Germline trimming cut 4 bases from V and 4 bases from J; bases unmatched to any gene: 10. The CDR3 runs 17 residues.

J is TRBJ1-6 and V is TRBV7-6; D unresolved. The CDR3 is 18 residues long. V was shortened by 2 bases and J by 4 bases, with 18 bases between the two germline ends. Germline values: CDR1 SGHVS, CDR2 FNYEAQ. The CDR3 sequence is CASSLLPGGPAYNSPLHF. The CDR3 DNA follows: TGTGCCAGCAGCTTATTACCCGGAGGCCCGGCGTATAATTCACCCCTCCACTTT.

The chain employs TRBV5-6 and TRBJ2-7; D remains ambiguous. The V gene lost 2 bases and the J gene lost 0 bases, with 6 bases spanning the gap. The CDR3 is 13 residues long. The germline CDR1 and CDR2 sequences are SGHDT and YYEEEE. CDR3 nucleotide sequence: TGTGCCAGCAGCTTTTGGACCTCCTACGAGCAGTACTTC. This codes for CASSFWTSYEQYF. The variable domain in full, with the rest retrieved from reference TRBV5-6 and TRBJ2-7, is DAGVTQSPTHLIKTRGQQVTLRCSPKSGHDTVSWYQQALGQGPQFIFQYYEEEERQRGNFPDRFSGHQFPNYSSELNVNALLLGDSALYLCASSFWTSYEQYFGPGTRLTVT.

This clone has only one observation. The chain carries TRBV20-1 and TRBJ2-5; D gene uncertain. In germline, CDR1 is DFQATT, CDR2 SNEGSKA (reference sequence). V lost 4 bases, J lost 3 bases, and 3 bases lay in between. The CDR3 spans 10 residues. CDR3 DNA sequence: TGCAGTGCTATAGAAGAGACCCAGTACTTC. Protein: CSAIEETQYF.

The chain is built from TRBV2 and TRBJ2-3, with 14 bases matching TRBD2. Trimming took 7 bases from V and 8 from J; bases not matched to a gene: 11. The germline V gene encodes CDR1 SNHLY and CDR2 FYNNEI. The CDR3 is 16 amino acids. CDR3 amino acids: CASTGTSGRNRGTQYF. In DNA form, the CDR3 reads TGTGCCAGCACCGGGACTAGCGGGAGAAACCGGGGTACGCAGTATTTT.

The rearrangement joins TRBV27 to TRBJ2-7, with 9 bases lining up with TRBD2. The germline V gene encodes CDR1 MNHEY and CDR2 SMNVEV (reference sequence). V lost 5 bases, J lost 3 bases, and 11 bases stayed unmatched. The CDR3 runs 16 residues. The CDR3 bases are TGTGCCAGCAGTGCCACTAGCGGGCGGCCCTTCTACGAGCAGTACTTC. As protein: CASSATSGRPFYEQYF.

This clone was recorded once. This chain connects TRBV27 to TRBJ2-5; the D call may be TRBD1 or TRBD2 (6 bases each). Trimming cost V 6 bases and J 5 bases, with 16 bases left between them. The CDR3 extends over 14 amino acids. Germline-derived CDR1 and CDR2 are MNHEY and SMNVEV (reference sequence). The CDR3 spells CASRGTGARETQYF. The CDR3 DNA reads as TGTGCCAGCAGGGGGACGGGGGCGCGGGAGACCCAGTACTTC.